A single TCR beta chain is shown here with its context. Deletions cut 6 bases from V and 0 bases from J, with 17 bases between. The CDR3 covers 16 residues. Germline CDR1 is LGHNA and CDR2 is YNFKEQ. Sequencing used immunoSEQ multiplex PCR; TCRdb keeps in-frame clones, though not all of them. The sample lists under 150,000 clones, around nine tenths seen once, with 11% in the top ten. The sample comes from a study of control samples from healthy donors and cancer patients. The J gene is TRBJ1-1, the V gene TRBV4-2, with D perhaps TRBD1 (6 bases). The specimen was blood. This receptor was obtained from a man aged 30 to 39 in good health. The CDR3 sequence is CASREHFNRVNTEAFF. The CDR3, as DNA: TGTGCCAGCAGAGAGCACTTTAACAGGGTGAACACTGAAGCTTTCTTT.